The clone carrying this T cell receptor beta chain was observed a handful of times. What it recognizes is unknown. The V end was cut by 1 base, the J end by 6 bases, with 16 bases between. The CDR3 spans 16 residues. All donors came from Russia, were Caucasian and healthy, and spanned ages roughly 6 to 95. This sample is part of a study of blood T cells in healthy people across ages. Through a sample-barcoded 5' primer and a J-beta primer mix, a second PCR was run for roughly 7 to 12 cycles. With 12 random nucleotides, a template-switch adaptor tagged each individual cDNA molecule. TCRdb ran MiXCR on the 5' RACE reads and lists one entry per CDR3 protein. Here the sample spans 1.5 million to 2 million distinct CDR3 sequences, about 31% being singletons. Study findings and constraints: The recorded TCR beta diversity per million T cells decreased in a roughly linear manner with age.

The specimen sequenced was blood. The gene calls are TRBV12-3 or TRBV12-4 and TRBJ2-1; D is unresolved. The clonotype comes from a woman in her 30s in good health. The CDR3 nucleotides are TGTGCCAGCAGTTTAGGCCTGGTAGGCCCGACCAATGAGCAGTTCTTC. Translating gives CASSLGLVGPTNEQFF.